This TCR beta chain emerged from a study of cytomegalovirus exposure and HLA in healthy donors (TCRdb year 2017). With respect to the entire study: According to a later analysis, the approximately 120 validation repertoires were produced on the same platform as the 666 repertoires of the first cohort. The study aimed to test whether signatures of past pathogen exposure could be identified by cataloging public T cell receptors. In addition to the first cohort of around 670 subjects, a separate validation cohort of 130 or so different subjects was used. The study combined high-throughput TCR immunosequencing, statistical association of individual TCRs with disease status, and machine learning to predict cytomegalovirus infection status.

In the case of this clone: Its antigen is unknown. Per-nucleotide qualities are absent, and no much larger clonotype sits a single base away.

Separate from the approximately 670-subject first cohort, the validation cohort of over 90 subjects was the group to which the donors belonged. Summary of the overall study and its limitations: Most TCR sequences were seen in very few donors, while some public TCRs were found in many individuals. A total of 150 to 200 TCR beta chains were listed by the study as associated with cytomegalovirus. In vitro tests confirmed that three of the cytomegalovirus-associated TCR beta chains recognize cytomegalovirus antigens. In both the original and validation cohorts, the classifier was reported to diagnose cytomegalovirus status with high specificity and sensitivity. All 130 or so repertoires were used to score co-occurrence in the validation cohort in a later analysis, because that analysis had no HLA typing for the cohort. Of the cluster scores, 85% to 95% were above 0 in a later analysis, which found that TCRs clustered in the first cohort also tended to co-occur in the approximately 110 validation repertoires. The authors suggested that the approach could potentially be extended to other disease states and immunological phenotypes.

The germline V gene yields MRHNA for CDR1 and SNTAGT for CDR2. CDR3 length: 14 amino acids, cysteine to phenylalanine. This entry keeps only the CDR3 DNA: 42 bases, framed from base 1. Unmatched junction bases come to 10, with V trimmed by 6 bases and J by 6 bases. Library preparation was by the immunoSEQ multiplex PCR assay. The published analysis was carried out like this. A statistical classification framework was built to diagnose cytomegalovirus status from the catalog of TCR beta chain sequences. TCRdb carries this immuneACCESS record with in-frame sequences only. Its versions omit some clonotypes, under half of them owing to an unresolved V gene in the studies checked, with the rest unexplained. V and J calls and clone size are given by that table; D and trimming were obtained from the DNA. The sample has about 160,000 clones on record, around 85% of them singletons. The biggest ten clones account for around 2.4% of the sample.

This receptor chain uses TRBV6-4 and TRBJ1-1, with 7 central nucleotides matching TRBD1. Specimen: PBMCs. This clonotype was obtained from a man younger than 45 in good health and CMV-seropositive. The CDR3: CASSEEQGTPEAFF. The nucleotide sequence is TGTGCCAGCAGCGAAGAACAGGGGACCCCTGAAGCTTTCTTT.